What follows are 19 T cell receptor beta chains derived from one specimen sequenced in a study of blood T cell repertoires in COVID-19. The protocol was immunoSEQ multiplex PCR, while the TCRdb copy is restricted to in-frame clones and leaves out a portion. The sample has under 250,000 clones; about 86% are singletons. Source material: peripheral blood. These receptor sequences come from a man older than 75 with acute or convalescent COVID-19.

This clone showed up just a few times. The V call is TRBV7-2, the J call TRBJ2-5, with D possibly TRBD2 on 6 matching bases. V lost 8 bases and J lost 4, with 17 bases in between. Germline assignment: CDR1 SGHTA and CDR2 FQGNSA. The CDR3 extends over 14 amino acids. The CDR3 DNA is TGTGCCAGCGGGGGTTCTGGGGGGTCAGAGACCCAGTACTTC. Encoded protein: CASGGSGGSETQYF. The full variable domain, its missing parts supplied by reference TRBV7-2 and TRBJ2-5, is GAGVSQSPSNKVTEKGKDVELRCDPISGHTALYWYRQSLGQGLEFLIYFQGNSAPDKSGLPSDRFSAERTGGSVSTLTIQRTQQEDSAVYLCASGGSGGSETQYFGPGTRLLVL.

The chain uses TRBV10-3 and TRBJ1-2; 9 nucleotides match TRBD1. J lost 4 bases, V lost 10 bases, and 7 bases had no gene match. The CDR3 runs 13 residues. CDR1 ENHRY and CDR2 SYGVKD come from the germline V gene. In DNA form, the CDR3 reads TGTGCCACGACCGTGGACAGGGGCTATGGCTACACCTTC. This sequence encodes CATTVDRGYGYTF.

This clone was picked up one time. This rearrangement joins TRBV28 to TRBJ2-3, with D unclear. Trimming removed 7 bases from V and 2 bases from J, with 19 bases in between. Per the germline V gene, CDR1 is MDHEN and CDR2 is SYDVKM. The length of the CDR3 is 16 residues. The CDR3 nucleotides read TGTGCCAGCACCTTACAAATGCTTAACCCCACAGATACGCAGTATTTT. It translates to CASTLQMLNPTDTQYF.

This rearrangement joins TRBV27 to TRBJ2-6; possibly TRBD1 for D (6 bases). V shed 2 bases and J shed 2 bases, with 7 bases lying between them. The CDR3 spans 15 residues. Germline V lookup: CDR1 MNHEY, CDR2 SMNVEV (reference sequence). CDR3 residues: CASSLRGTGANVLTF. The CDR3 DNA reads TGTGCCAGCAGTTTAAGGGGGACTGGGGCCAACGTCCTGACTTTC. Full variable domain (rest looked up from reference TRBV27 and TRBJ2-6): EAQVTQNPRYLITVTGKKLTVTCSQNMNHEYMSWYRQDPGLGLRQIYYSMNVEVTDKGDVPEGYKVSRKEKRNFPLILESPSPNQTSLYFCASSLRGTGANVLTFGAGSRLTVL.

This clone has just one count. The identical CDR3 is also encoded by other nucleotide sequences in the sample. CDR3 loop: CASSRQGSGNTIYF. CDR3 bases: TGTGCCAGTAGTCGACAGGGATCTGGAAACACCATATATTTT. The rearrangement joins TRBV19 to TRBJ1-3, with 7 nucleotides matching TRBD1. The V gene end was trimmed by 5 bases and the J gene end by 1 base; junction bases not matched to a gene: 2. This CDR3 is built from 14 residues. Germline V gene sequence: CDR1 LNHDA, CDR2 SQIVND (reference sequence).

V is TRBV5-5 and J is TRBJ2-7, with TRBD2 matching 11 bases. The CDR3 is 17 amino acids. Trimming at V came to 3 bases and at J to 1 base, leaving 9 bases not matched to a gene. CDR1 and CDR2 from the germline V gene are SGHKS and YYEKEE (reference sequence). The chain's CDR3 is CASSSIPTSGESYEQYF. CDR3 sequence (DNA): TGTGCCAGCAGCTCCATCCCGACTAGCGGGGAGTCCTACGAGCAGTACTTC.

The rearrangement uses TRBV28 and TRBJ2-7; maybe TRBD1 (5 bases). The CDR3 runs to 15 residues. CDR1 MDHEN and CDR2 SYDVKM come from the germline V gene. Deletions cut 1 base from V and 1 base from J, with 11 bases between. CDR3 bases: TGTGCCAGCAGTTTATTACAAGGGGCTTCCTACGAGCAGTACTTC. Translated, it gives CASSLLQGASYEQYF.

The chain uses TRBV5-1 and TRBJ1-2; D possibly corresponds to TRBD1 (6 bases). V was pared by 3 bases and J by 4 bases, with 16 bases between. Germline values: CDR1 SGHRS, CDR2 YFSETQ. The CDR3 totals 15 residues. CDR3 in DNA: TGCGCCAGCAGCTCCCTACCGACAGGATTCTATGGCTACACCTTC. Translating it yields CASSSLPTGFYGYTF.

The chain has TRBV10-1 and TRBJ2-3, with D possibly matching TRBD1 (6 bases). The CDR3 extends over 15 amino acids. Trimming took off 5 bases at V and 4 bases at J, with 16 bases between the two ends. The V gene's germline CDR1 is WNHNN and CDR2 SYGVQD (reference sequence). Here the CDR3 reads CASSPRTEAPDTQYF. The CDR3 nucleotides are TGCGCCAGCAGTCCCCGGACAGAGGCCCCAGATACGCAGTATTTT.

The chain recombines TRBV5-5 with TRBJ1-4; maybe TRBD1 (5 bases). The germline V gene has CDR1 SGHKS and CDR2 YYEKEE (reference sequence). The length of the CDR3 is 16 residues. V was cut by 4 bases and J by 3 bases, with 16 bases left in between. The chain's CDR3 is CASSDASGVANEKLFF. DNA of the CDR3: TGTGCCAGCAGCGATGCCTCGGGGGTGGCTAATGAAAAACTGTTTTTT.

This chain uses TRBV7-9 with TRBJ1-6; no definite D call. The CDR3 consists of 14 residues. Germline CDR1 is SEHNR and CDR2 is FQNEAQ (reference sequence). V lost 4 bases, J lost 6 bases, and 10 bases lay in between. Here the CDR3 reads CASSSDTPNSPLHF. In DNA, the CDR3 is TGTGCCAGCAGCTCAGACACCCCTAATTCACCCCTCCACTTT.

This rearrangement joins TRBV12-5 to TRBJ2-2; 8 bases are shared with TRBD2. Germline V gives CDR1 LGHNT, CDR2 FRNRAP. V was clipped by 3 bases and J by 4 bases; unmatched bases: 1. This CDR3 spans 14 amino acids. The CDR3 sequence: CASGFREGTGELFF. The CDR3 DNA follows: TGTGCTAGTGGTTTCCGGGAGGGCACCGGGGAGCTGTTTTTT.

Only a few counts were recorded for this clone. The chain carries TRBV2 and TRBJ1-6; a possible D gene is TRBD1 (6 bases). CDR1 SNHLY and CDR2 FYNNEI come from the germline V gene. V shed 1 base and J shed 7 bases, with 11 bases lying between them. The CDR3 spans 15 residues. CDR3 in amino acids: CASSEGRQGNSPLHF. The CDR3 coding sequence is TGTGCCAGCAGTGAAGGCAGGCAGGGGAATTCACCCCTCCACTTT.

V gene TRBV11-2 combines with J gene TRBJ2-6; D is unresolved. This CDR3 spans 16 amino acids. CDR1 and CDR2 from the germline V gene are SGHAT and FQNNGV. V gave up 6 bases and J gave up 0 bases, with 12 bases separating them. The CDR3 sequence is CASREPWRSGANVLTF. The CDR3 DNA reads as TGTGCCAGCAGGGAGCCTTGGCGCTCTGGGGCCAACGTCCTGACTTTC.

The chain is built from TRBV30 and TRBJ1-5, with 8 bases identical to TRBD1. The CDR3 extends over 14 amino acids. Germline assignment: CDR1 GTSNPN and CDR2 SVGIG (reference sequence). Unmatched junction bases numbered 1, after V lost 0 bases and J lost 3 bases. The CDR3 nucleotides read TGTGCCTGGAGTGTGACAGGGGTCAATCAGCCCCAGCATTTT. Protein product: CAWSVTGVNQPQHF.

This clone appeared a few times. The V gene is TRBV5-8, the J gene TRBJ2-3; 8 nucleotides match TRBD1. Germline-derived CDR1 and CDR2 are SGHTS and YDEGEE. The CDR3 consists of 17 residues. V was pared by 0 bases and J by 2 bases, with 8 bases of the junction left unmatched. CDR3 residues: CASSLGLGDRTTDTQYF. The DNA of the CDR3 is TGTGCCAGCAGCTTGGGGTTAGGGGACAGGACCACAGATACGCAGTATTTT.

The gene calls are TRBV27 and TRBJ1-5; tentative D call: TRBD1 (6 bases). CDR3 size: 16 residues. Germline V gene lookup returns CDR1 MNHEY and CDR2 SMNVEV (reference sequence). V dropped 5 bases and J dropped 7 bases, with 21 bases sitting between them. The CDR3: CASSLRGQPGGQPQHF. The CDR3 DNA reads TGTGCCAGCAGTCTTCGGGGGCAACCGGGGGGGCAGCCCCAGCATTTT.

This clone was counted a single time. This sequence joins TRBV5-4 and TRBJ2-3; D is possibly TRBD1 (5 bases). The CDR3 length is 13 residues. Trimming cost V 4 bases and J 9 bases, with 15 bases left between them. Germline CDR1 is SGHNT and CDR2 is YYREEE (reference sequence). CDR3 in amino acids: CASSETGPRTQYF. In DNA, the CDR3 is TGTGCCAGCAGCGAAACAGGTCCAAGGACGCAGTATTTT.

This rearrangement joins TRBV18 to TRBJ1-3; D unclear. The CDR3 consists of 16 residues. V was clipped by 0 bases and J by 0 bases, with 9 bases between them. Germline V lookup: CDR1 KGHSH, CDR2 LQKENI. CDR3 in amino acids: CASSPPSSYSGNTIYF. CDR3 sequence (DNA): TGTGCCAGCTCACCACCCTCTTCGTACTCTGGAAACACCATATATTTT.